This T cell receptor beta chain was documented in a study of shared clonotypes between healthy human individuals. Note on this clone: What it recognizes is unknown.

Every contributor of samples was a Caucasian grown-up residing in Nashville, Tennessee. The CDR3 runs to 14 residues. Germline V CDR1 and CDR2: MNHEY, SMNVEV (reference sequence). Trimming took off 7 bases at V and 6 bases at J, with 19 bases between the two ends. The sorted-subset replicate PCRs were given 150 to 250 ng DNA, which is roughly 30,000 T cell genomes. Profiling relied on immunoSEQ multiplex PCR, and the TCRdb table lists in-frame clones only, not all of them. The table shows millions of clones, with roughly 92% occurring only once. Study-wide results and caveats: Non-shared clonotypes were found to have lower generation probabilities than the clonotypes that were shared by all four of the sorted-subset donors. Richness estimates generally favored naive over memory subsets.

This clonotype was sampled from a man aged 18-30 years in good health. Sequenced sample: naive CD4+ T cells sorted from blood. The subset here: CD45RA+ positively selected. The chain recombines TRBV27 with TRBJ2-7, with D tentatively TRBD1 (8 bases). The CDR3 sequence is CASKPDREGSEQYF. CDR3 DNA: TGTGCCAGCAAACCGGACAGGGAGGGATCCGAGCAGTACTTC.